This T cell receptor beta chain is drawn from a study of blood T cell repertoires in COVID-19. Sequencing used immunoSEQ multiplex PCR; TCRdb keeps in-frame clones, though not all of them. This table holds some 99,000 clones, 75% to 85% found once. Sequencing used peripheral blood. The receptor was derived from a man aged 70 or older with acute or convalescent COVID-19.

CDR3 residues: CASSRGTSGMYEQYF. CDR3 DNA: TGCGCCAGCAGCCGCGGGACTAGCGGGATGTACGAGCAGTACTTC. The chain uses TRBV4-1 and TRBJ2-7; 13 bases align to TRBD2. CDR3 length: 15 amino acids. From germline, CDR1 is MGHRA and CDR2 YSYEKL. With 4 bases clipped from V and 4 bases from J, the junction kept 4 bases outside the gene matches.